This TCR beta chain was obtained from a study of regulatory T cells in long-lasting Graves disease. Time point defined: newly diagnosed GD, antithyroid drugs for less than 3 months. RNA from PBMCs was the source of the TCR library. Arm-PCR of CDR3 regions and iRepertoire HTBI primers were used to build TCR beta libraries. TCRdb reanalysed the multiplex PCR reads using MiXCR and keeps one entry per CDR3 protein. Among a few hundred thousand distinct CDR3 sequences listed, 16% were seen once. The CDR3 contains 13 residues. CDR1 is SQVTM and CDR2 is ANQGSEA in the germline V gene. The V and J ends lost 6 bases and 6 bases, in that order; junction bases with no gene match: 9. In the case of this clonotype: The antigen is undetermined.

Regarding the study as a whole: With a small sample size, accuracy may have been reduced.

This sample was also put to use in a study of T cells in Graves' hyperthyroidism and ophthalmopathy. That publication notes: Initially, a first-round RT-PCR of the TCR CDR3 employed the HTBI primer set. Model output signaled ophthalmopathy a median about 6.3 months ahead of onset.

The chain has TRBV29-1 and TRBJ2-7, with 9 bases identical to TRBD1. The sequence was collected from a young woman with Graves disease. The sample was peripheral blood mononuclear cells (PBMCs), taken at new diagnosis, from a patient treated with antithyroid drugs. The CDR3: CSVKQGAQGEQYF. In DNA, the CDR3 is TGCAGCGTAAAACAGGGGGCTCAGGGCGAGCAGTACTTC.